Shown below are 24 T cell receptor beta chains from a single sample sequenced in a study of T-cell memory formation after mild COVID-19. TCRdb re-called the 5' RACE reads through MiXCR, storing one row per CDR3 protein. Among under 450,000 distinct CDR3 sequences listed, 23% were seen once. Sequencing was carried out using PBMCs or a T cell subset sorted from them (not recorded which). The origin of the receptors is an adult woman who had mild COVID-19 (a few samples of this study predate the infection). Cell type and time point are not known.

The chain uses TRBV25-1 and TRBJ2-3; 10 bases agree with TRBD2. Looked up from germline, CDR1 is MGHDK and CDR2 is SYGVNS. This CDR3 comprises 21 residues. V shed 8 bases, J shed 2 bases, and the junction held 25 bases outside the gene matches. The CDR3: CASHHSSRSGLAGAYTDTQYF. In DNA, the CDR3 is TGTGCCAGCCACCACTCAAGCAGGTCGGGGCTAGCGGGAGCCTACACAGATACGCAGTATTTT.

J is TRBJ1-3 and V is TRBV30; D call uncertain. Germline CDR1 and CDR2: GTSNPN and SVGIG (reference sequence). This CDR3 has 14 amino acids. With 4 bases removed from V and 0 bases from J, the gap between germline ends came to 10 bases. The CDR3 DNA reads TGTGCCTGGAATACCCCGGGCTCTGGAAACACCATATATTTT. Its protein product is CAWNTPGSGNTIYF.

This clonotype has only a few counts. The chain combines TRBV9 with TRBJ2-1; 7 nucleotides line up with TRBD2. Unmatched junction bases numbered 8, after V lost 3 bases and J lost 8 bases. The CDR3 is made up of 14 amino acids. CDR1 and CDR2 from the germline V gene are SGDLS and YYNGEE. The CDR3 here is CASSAGGRGHEQFF. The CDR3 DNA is TGTGCCAGCAGCGCGGGCGGGAGAGGGCATGAGCAGTTCTTC.

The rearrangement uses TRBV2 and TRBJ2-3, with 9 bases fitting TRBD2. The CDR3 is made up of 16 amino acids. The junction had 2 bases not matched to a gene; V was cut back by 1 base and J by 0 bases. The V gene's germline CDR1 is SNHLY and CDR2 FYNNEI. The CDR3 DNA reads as TGTGCCAGCAGTGAAGATGCGGGAGGGAGCACAGATACGCAGTATTTT. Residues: CASSEDAGGSTDTQYF.

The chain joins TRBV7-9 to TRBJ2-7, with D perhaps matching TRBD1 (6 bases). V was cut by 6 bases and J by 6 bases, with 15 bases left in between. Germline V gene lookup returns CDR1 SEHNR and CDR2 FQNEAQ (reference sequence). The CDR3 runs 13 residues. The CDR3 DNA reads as TGTGCCAGCAGAAGCCCTAACAGGGCCGAGCAGTACTTC. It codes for CASRSPNRAEQYF.

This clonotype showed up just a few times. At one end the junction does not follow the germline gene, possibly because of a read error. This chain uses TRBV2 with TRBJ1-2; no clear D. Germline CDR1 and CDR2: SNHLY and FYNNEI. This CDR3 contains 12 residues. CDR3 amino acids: CASSEALRTRPF. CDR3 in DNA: TGTGCCAGCAGTGAAGCGCTTAGGACTAGACCCTTC.

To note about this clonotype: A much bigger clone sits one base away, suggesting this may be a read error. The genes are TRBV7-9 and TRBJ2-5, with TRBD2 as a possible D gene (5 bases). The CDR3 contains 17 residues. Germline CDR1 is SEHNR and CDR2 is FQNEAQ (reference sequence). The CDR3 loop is CSSSLREVLLGGETQYF. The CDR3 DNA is TGTTCCAGCAGCTTAAGAGAAGTCCTCCTAGGCGGGGAGACCCAGTACTTC.

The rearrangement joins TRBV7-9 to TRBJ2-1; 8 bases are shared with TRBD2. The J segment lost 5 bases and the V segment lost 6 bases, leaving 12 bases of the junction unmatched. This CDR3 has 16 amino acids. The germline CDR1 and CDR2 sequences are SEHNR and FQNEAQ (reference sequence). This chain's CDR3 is CASRGTGTSNDNEQFF. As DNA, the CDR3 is TGTGCCAGCAGGGGGACCGGGACTAGTAATGACAATGAGCAGTTCTTC.

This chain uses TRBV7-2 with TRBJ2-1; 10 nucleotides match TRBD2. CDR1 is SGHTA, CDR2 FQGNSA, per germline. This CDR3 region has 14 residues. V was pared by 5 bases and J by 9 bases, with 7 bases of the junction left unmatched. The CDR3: CASSPPIAGGEQFF. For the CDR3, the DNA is TGTGCCAGCAGCCCTCCTATAGCGGGAGGTGAGCAGTTCTTC.

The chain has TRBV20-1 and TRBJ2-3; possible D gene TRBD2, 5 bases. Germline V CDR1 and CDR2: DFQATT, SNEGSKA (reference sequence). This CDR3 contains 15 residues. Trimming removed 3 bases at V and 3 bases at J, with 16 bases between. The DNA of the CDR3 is TGCAGTGCTAGTACCGGGATACCACTAACAGATACGCAGTATTTT. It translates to CSASTGIPLTDTQYF.

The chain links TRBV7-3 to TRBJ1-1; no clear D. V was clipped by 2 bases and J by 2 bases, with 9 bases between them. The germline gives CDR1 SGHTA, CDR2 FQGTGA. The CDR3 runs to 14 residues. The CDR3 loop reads CASSLFSGNTEAFF. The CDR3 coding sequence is TGTGCCAGCAGCTTATTCTCGGGAAACACTGAAGCTTTCTTT.

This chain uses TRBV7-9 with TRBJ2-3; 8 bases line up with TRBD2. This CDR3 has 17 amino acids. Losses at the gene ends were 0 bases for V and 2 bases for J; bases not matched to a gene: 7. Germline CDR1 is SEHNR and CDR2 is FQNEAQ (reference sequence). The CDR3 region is CASSLAHGGGYTDTQYF. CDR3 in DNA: TGTGCCAGCAGCTTAGCCCATGGCGGGGGGTACACAGATACGCAGTATTTT.

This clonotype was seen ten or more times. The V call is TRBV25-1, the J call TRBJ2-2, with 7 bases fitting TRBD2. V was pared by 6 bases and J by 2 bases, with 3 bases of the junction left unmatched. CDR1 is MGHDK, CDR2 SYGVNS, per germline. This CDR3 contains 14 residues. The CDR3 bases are TGTGCCAGCAGAGCTAGCGGTAACACCGGGGAGCTGTTTTTT. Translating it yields CASRASGNTGELFF.

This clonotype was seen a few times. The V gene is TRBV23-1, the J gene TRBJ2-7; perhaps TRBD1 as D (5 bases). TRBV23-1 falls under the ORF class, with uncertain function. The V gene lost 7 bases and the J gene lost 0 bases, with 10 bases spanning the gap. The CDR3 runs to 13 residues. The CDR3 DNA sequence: TGCGCCAGCAAGGACACCTTCTCCTACGAGCAGTACTTC. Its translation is CASKDTFSYEQYF.

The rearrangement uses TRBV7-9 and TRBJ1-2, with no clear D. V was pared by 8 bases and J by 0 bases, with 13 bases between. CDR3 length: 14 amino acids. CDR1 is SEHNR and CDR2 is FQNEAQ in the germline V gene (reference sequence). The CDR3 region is CASRSPDANYGYTF. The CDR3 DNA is TGTGCCAGCCGTAGCCCGGACGCTAACTATGGCTACACCTTC.

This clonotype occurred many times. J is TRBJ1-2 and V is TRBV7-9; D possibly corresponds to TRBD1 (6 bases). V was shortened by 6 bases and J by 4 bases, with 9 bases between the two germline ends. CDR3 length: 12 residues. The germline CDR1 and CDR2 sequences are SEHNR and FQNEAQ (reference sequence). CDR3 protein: CASSSTGYGYTF. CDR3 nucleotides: TGTGCCAGCAGTTCGACAGGCTATGGCTACACCTTC.

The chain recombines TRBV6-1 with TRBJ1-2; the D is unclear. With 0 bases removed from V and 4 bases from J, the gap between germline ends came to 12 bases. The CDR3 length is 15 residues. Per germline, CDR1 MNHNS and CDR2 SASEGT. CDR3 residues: CASSEAPGLLYGYTF. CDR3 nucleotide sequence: TGTGCCAGCAGTGAAGCCCCGGGCTTGCTCTATGGCTACACCTTC.

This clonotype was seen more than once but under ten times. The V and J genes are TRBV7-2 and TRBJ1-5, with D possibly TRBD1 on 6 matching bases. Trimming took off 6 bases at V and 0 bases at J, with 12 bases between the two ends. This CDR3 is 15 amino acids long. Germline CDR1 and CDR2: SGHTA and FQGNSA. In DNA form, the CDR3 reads TGTGCCAGCAGACTCGACAGGTATAGCAATCAGCCCCAGCATTTT. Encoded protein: CASRLDRYSNQPQHF.

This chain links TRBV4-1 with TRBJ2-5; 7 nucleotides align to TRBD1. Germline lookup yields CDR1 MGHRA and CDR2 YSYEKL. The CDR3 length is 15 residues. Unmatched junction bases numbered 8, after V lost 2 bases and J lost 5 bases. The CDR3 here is CASSQNRQGGETQYF. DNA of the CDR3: TGCGCCAGCAGCCAAAACCGACAGGGTGGGGAGACCCAGTACTTC.

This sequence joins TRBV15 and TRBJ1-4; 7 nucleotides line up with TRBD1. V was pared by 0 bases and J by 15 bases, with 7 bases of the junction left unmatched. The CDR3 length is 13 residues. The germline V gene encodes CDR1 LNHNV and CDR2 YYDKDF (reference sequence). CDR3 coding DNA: TGTGCCACCAGCAGAGATGGTAACAGGGGCGTGTTTTTT. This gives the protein CATSRDGNRGVFF.

CDR3: CATRGSSYNEQFF. CDR3 nucleotides: TGTGCCACCCGGGGGAGCTCCTACAATGAGCAGTTCTTC. The V call is TRBV18, the J call TRBJ2-1; weak D call: TRBD2 (6 bases). The CDR3 contains 13 residues. Trimming stripped 10 bases from V and 0 bases from J, with 10 bases between. Germline V CDR1 and CDR2: KGHSH, LQKENI.

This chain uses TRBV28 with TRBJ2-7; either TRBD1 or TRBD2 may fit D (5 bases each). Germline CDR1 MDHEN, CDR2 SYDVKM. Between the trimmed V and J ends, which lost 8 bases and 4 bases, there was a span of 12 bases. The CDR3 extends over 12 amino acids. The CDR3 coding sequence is TGTGCCAGCGGGACCCCTTCGTACGAGCAGTACTTC. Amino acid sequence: CASGTPSYEQYF.

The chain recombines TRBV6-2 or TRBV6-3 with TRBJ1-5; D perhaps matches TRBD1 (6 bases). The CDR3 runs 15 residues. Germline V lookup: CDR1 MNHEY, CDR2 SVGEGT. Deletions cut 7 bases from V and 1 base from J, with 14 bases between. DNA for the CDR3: TGTGCCAGCACCCCACAGGGCAAAAGCAATCAGCCCCAGCATTTT. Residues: CASTPQGKSNQPQHF.

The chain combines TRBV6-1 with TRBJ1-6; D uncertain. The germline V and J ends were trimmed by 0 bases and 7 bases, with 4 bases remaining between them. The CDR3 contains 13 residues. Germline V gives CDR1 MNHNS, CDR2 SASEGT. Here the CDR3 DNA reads TGTGCCAGCAGTGAAGCACCGAATTCACCCCTCCACTTT. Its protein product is CASSEAPNSPLHF.